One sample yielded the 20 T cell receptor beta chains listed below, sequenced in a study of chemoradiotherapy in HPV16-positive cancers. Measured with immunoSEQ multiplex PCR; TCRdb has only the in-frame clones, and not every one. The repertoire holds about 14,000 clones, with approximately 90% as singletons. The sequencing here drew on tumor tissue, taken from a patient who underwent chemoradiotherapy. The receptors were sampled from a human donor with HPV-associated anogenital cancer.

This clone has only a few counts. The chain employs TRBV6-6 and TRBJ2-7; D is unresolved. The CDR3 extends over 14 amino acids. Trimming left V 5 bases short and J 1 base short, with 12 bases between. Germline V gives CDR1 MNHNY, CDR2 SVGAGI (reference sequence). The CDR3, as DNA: TGTGCCAGCAGTCCGAATGACGCGTCCTACGAGCAGTACTTC. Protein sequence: CASSPNDASYEQYF.

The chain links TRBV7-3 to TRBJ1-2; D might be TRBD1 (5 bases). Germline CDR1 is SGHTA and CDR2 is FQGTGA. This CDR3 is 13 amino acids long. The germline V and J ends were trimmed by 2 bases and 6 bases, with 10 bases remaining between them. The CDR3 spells CASSLGGEDGYTF. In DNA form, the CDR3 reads TGTGCCAGCAGCTTAGGAGGGGAGGATGGCTACACCTTC.

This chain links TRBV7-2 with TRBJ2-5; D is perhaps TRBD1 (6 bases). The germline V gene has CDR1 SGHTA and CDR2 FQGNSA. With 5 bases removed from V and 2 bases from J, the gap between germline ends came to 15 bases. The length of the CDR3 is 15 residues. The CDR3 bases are TGTGCCAGCAGCGCACAGGGATACGGACAAGAGACCCAGTACTTC. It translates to CASSAQGYGQETQYF.

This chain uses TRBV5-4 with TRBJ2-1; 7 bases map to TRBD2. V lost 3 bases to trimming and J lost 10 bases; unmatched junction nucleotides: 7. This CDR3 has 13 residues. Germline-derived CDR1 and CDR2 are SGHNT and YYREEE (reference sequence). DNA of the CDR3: TGTGCCAGCAGCTGGGGAGGGAGTTTGGAGCAGTTCTTC. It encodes CASSWGGSLEQFF.

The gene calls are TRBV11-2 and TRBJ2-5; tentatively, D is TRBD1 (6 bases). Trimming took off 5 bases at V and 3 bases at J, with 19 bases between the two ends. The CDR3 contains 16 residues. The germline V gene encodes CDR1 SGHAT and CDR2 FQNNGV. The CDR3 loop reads CASSASPGQGKETQYF. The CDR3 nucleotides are TGTGCCAGCAGCGCCAGTCCGGGACAAGGGAAAGAGACCCAGTACTTC.

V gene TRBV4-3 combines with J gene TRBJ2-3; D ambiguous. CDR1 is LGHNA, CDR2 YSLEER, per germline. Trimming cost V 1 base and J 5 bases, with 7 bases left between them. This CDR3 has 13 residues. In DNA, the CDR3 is TGCGCCAGCAGCCAAGTTTTTGGAGATACGCAGTATTTT. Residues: CASSQVFGDTQYF.

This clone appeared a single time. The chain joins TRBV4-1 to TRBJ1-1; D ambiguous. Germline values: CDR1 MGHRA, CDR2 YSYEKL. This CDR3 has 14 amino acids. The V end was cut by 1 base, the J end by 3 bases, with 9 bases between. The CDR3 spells CASSQGVSYTEAFF. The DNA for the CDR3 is TGCGCCAGCAGCCAAGGGGTAAGTTACACTGAAGCTTTCTTT.

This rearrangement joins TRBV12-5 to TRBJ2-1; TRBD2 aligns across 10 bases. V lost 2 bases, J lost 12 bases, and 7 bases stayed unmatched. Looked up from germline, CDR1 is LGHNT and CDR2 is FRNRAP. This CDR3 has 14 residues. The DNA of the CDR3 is TGTGCTAGTGGTTTGTTAGCTAGCGGGAGTTTGCAGTTCTTC. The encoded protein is CASGLLASGSLQFF.

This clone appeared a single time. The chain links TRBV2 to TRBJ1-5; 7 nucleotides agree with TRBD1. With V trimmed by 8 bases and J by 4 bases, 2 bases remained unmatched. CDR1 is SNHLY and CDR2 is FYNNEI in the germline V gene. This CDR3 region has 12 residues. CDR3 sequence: CASGTANQPQHF. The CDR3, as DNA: TGTGCCAGCGGGACAGCAAATCAGCCCCAGCATTTT.

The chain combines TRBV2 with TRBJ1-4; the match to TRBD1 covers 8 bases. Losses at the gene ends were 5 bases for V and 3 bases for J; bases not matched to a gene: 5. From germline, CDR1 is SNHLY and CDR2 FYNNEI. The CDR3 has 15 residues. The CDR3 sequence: CASSSQGAANEKLFF. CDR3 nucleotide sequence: TGTGCCAGCAGTTCCCAGGGGGCGGCTAATGAAAAACTGTTTTTT.

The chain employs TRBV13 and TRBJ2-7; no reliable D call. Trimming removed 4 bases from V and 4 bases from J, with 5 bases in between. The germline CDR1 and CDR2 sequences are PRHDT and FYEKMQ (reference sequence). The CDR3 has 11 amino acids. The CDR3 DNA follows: TGTGCCAGCAGCTCCTCTTACGAGCAGTACTTC. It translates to CASSSSYEQYF.

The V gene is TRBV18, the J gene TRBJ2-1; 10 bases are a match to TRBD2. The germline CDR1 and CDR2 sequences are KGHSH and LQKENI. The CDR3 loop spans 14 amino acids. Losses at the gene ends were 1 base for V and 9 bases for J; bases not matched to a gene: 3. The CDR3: CASSPRGLAFEQFF. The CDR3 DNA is TGTGCCAGCTCACCACGGGGACTAGCGTTTGAGCAGTTCTTC.

CDR3 DNA sequence: TGTGCCAGCAGCTTAGGAGCAGGGCACTACAATGAGCAGTTCTTC. Encoded protein: CASSLGAGHYNEQFF. This rearrangement joins TRBV7-2 to TRBJ2-1, with D perhaps matching TRBD1 (5 bases). In germline, CDR1 is SGHTA, CDR2 FQGNSA. V dropped 1 base and J dropped 3 bases, with 10 bases sitting between them. The CDR3 covers 15 residues.

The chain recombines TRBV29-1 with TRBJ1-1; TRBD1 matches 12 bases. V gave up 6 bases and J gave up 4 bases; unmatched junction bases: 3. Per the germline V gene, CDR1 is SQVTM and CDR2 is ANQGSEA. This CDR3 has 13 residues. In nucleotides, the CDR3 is TGCAGCGTAGGGGACAGGGGGCCCACTGAAGCTTTCTTT. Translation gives CSVGDRGPTEAFF. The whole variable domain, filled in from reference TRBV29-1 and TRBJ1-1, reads SAVISQKPSRDICQRGTSLTIQCQVDSQVTMMFWYRQQPGQSLTLIATANQGSEATYESGFVIDKFPISRPNLTFSTLTVSNMSPEDSSIYLCSVGDRGPTEAFFGQGTRLTVV.

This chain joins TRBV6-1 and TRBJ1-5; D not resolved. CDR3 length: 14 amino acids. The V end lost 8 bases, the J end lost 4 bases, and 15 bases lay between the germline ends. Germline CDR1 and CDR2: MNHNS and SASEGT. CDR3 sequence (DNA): TGTGCCAGCGAGTTGAGTACAGCGAATCAGCCCCAGCATTTT. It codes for CASELSTANQPQHF.

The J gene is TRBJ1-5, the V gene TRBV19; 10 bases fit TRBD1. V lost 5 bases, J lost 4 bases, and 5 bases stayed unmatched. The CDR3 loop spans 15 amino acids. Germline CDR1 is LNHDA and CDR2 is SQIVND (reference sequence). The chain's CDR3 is CASSYRDRGNQPQHF. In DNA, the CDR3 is TGTGCCAGTAGTTACCGGGACAGGGGAAATCAGCCCCAGCATTTT. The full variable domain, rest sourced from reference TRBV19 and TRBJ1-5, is DGGITQSPKYLFRKEGQNVTLSCEQNLNHDAMYWYRQDPGQGLRLIYYSQIVNDFQKGDIAEGYSVSREKKESFPLTVTSAQKNPTAFYLCASSYRDRGNQPQHFGDGTRLSIL.

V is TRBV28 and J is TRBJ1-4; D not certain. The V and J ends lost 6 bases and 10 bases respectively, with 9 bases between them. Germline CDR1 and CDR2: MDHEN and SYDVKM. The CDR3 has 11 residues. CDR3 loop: CASRDPRKLFF. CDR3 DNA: TGTGCCAGCAGGGACCCCCGAAAACTGTTTTTT.

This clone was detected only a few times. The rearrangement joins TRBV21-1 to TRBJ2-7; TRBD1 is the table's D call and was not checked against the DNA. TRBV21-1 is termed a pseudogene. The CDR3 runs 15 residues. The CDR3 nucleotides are TGTGCCAGCAGCAAAGGAGGGACAGGGGGATACGAGCAGTACTTC. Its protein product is CASSKGGTGGYEQYF.

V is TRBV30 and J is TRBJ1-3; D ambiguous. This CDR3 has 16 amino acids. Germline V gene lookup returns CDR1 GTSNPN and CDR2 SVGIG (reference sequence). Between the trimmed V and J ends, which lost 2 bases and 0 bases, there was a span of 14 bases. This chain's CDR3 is CAWSSFGTNSGNTIYF. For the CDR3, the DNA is TGTGCCTGGAGTAGTTTCGGCACCAACTCTGGAAACACCATATATTTT.

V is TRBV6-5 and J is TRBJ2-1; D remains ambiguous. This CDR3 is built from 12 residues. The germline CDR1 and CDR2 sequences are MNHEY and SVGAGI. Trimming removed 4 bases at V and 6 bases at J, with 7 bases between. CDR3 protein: CASSWRGNEQFF. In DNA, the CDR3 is TGTGCCAGCAGTTGGCGCGGCAATGAGCAGTTCTTC.